This note documents a single T cell receptor beta chain sequence. These data originate in a study of blood T cell repertoires in COVID-19. On the study more broadly: T cells, B-cell-depleted T cells, or PBMCs supplied cDNA or gDNA.

Germline values: CDR1 SGHAT, CDR2 FQNNGV. This CDR3 is 16 amino acids long. V dropped 1 base and J dropped 4 bases, with 14 bases sitting between them. In the source study's methods: Amplification from reference gene primers served as the basis for estimated nucleated cell counts. Only in-frame clones appear in the TCRdb table, and some are missing; sequencing was by immunoSEQ multiplex PCR. V and J calls and clone size follow that table, whereas D and trimming were derived from the DNA. This table has roughly 310,000 clones, almost 90% appearing once. This clonotype originated in a woman aged 25 to 39 with COVID-19, enrolled during active disease. The rearrangement joins TRBV11-2 to TRBJ2-1; maybe TRBD1 (6 bases). The sequenced material came from peripheral blood. Here the CDR3 DNA reads TGTGCCAGCAGCTTAGCCCCCAGGGGACCTTACAATGAGCAGTTCTTC. Translation: CASSLAPRGPYNEQFF.